This T cell receptor beta chain was captured in a study of technical replicates of blood from a few donors. Measured with immunoSEQ multiplex PCR; TCRdb has only the in-frame clones, and not every one. The sample lists approximately 81,000 clones, over 75% occurring once. The CDR3 loop spans 12 amino acids. Germline V gives CDR1 SQVTM, CDR2 ANQGSEA. Between the trimmed V and J ends, which lost 0 bases and 4 bases, there was a span of 7 bases. The sample taken for sequencing was PBMCs. The chain carries TRBV29-1 and TRBJ2-7; D uncertain. The clonotype was recovered from a human donor in good health. Some clones in this sample may be carry-over from other donors' samples. The CDR3 loop is CSVEDSYYEQYF. As DNA, the CDR3 is TGCAGCGTTGAAGACTCCTATTACGAGCAGTACTTC.